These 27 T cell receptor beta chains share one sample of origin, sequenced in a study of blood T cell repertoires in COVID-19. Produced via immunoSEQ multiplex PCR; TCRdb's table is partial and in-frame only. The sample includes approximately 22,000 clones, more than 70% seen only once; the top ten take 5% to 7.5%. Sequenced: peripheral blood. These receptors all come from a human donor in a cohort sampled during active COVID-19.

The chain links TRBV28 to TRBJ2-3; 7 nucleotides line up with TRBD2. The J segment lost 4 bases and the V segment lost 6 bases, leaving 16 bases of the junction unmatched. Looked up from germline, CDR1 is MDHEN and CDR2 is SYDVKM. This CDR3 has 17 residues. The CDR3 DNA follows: TGTGCCAGCAGCTTGAGCGGGACGGAAATAAGACCAGATACGCAGTATTTT. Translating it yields CASSLSGTEIRPDTQYF.

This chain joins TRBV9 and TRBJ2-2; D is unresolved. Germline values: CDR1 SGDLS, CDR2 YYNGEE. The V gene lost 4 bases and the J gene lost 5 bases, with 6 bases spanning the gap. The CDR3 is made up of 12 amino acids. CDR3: CASSPPTGELFF. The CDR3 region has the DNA TGTGCCAGCAGCCCCCCGACCGGGGAGCTGTTTTTT.

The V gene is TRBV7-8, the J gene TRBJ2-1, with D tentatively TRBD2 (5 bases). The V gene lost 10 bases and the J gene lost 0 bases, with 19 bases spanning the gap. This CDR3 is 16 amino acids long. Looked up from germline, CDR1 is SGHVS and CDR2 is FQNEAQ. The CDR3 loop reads CATTLMDFASYNEQFF. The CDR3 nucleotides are TGTGCCACGACACTAATGGACTTTGCCTCCTACAATGAGCAGTTCTTC. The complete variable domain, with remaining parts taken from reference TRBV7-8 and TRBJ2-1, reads GAGVSQSPRYKVAKRGQDVALRCDPISGHVSLFWYQQALGQGPEFLTYFQNEAQLDKSGLPSDRFFAERPEGSVSTLKIQRTQQEDSAVYLCATTLMDFASYNEQFFGPGTRLTVL.

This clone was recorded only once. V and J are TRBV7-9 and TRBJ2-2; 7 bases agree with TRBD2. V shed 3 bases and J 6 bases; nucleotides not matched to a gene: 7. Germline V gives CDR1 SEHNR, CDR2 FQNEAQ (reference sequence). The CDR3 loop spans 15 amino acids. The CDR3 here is CASSFGGSGAGELFF. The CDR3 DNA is TGTGCCAGCAGCTTTGGCGGGAGTGGGGCCGGGGAGCTGTTTTTT.

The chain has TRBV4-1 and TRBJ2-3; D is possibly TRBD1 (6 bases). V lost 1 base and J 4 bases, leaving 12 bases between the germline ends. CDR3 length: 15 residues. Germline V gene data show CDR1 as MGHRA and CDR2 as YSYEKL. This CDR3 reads CASSQGQASPDTQYF. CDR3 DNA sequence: TGCGCCAGCAGCCAAGGACAGGCGAGTCCAGATACGCAGTATTTT.

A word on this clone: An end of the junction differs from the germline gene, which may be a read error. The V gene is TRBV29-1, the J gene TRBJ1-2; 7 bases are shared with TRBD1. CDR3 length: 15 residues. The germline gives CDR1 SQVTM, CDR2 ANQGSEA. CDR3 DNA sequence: TGCAGCGTTCAAGATACACAGGGGAACAACTATGGCTACACCTTC. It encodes CSVQDTQGNNYGYTF.

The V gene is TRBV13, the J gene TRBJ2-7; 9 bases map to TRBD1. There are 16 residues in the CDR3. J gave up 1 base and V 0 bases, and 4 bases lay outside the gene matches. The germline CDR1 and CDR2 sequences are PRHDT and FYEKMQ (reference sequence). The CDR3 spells CASSLGGGQGSYEQYF. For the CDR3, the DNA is TGTGCCAGCAGCTTAGGAGGGGGACAGGGTTCCTACGAGCAGTACTTC.

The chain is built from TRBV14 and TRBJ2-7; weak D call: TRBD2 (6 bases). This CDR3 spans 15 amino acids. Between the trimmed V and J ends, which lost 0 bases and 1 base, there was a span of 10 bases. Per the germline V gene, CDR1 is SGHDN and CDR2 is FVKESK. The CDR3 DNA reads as TGTGCCAGCAGCCAAGATCTAGCGACGTCCTACGAGCAGTACTTC. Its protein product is CASSQDLATSYEQYF.

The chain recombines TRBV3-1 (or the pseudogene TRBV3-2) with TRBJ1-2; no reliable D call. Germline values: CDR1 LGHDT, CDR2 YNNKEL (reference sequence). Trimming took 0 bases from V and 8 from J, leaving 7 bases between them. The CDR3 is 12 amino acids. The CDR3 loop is CASSQDPQGYTF. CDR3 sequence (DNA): TGTGCCAGCAGCCAAGATCCCCAAGGCTACACCTTC.

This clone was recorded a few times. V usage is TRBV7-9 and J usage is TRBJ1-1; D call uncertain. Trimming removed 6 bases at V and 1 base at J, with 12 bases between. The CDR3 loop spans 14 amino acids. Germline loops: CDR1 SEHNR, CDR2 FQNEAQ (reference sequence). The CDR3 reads CASRGSGSNTEAFF. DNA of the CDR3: TGTGCCAGCAGGGGTTCCGGGTCGAACACTGAAGCTTTCTTT.

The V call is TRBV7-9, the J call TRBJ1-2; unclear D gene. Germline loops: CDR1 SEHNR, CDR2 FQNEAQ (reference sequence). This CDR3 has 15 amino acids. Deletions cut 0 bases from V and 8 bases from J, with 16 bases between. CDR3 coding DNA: TGTGCCAGCAGCTTAGCGAATAAGGCAGGTTGGGGCTACACCTTC. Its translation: CASSLANKAGWGYTF.

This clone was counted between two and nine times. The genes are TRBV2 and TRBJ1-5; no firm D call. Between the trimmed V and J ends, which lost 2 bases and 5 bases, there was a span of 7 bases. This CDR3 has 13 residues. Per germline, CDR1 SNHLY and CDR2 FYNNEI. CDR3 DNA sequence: TGTGCCAGCAGTGAACCAGGATATCAGCCCCAGCATTTT. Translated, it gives CASSEPGYQPQHF. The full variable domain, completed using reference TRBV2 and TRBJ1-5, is EPEVTQTPSHQVTQMGQEVILRCVPISNHLYFYWYRQILGQKVEFLVSFYNNEISEKSEIFDDQFSVERPDGSNFTLKIRSTKLEDSAMYFCASSEPGYQPQHFGDGTRLSIL.

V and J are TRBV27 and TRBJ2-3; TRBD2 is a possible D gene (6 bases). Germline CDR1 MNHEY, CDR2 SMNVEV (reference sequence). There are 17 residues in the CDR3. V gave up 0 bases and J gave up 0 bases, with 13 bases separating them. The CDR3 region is CASSLSSSGTSTDTQYF. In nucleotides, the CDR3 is TGTGCCAGCAGTTTATCCTCGTCAGGGACTAGCACAGATACGCAGTATTTT.

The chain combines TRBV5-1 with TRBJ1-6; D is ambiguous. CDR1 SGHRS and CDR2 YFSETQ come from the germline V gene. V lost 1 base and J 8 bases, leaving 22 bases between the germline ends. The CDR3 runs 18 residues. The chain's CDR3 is CASSLQTGRAGRDSPLHF. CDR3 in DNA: TGCGCCAGCAGCTTGCAAACCGGTAGGGCCGGGAGGGATTCACCCCTCCACTTT.

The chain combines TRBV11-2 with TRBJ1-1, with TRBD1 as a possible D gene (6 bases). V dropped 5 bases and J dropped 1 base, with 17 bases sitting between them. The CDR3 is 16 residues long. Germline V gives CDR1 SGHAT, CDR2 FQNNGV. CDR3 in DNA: TGTGCCAGCAGCCTCATGAACCCGACAGGGAACACTGAAGCTTTCTTT. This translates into CASSLMNPTGNTEAFF.

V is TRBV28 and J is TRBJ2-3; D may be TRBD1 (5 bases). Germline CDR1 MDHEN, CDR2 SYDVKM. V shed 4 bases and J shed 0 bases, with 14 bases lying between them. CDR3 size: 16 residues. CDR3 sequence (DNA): TGTGCCAGCAGTTCAGGGTATGAAGTTAGCACAGATACGCAGTATTTT. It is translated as CASSSGYEVSTDTQYF.

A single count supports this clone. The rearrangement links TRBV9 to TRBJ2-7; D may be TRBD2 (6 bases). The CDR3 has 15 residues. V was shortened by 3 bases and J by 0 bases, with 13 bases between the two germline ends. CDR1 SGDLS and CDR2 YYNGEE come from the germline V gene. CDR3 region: CASSEGAGSSYEQYF. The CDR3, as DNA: TGTGCCAGCAGCGAAGGGGCGGGGAGCTCCTACGAGCAGTACTTC.

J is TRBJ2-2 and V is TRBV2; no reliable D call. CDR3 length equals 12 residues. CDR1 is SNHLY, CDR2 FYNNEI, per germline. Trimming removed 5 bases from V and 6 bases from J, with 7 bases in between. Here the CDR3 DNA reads TGTGCCAGCAGTTCTATCGCCGGGGAGCTGTTTTTT. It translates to CASSSIAGELFF.

CDR3 DNA: TGTGCCAGCAGCGACAGTCGCGTCTACGAGCAGTACTTC. It codes for CASSDSRVYEQYF. This chain links TRBV3-1 (or the pseudogene TRBV3-2) with TRBJ2-7; D may be TRBD1 (5 bases). This CDR3 contains 13 residues. The germline V gene encodes CDR1 LGHDT and CDR2 YNNKEL (reference sequence). The ends were cut back, 5 bases at V and 3 bases at J, with 11 bases in the middle.

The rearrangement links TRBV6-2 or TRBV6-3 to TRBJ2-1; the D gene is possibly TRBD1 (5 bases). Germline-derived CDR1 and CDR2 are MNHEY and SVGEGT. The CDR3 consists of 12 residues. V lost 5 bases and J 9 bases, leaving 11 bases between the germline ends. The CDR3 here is CASSLRAPEQFF. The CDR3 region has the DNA TGTGCCAGCAGTCTCAGGGCTCCTGAGCAGTTCTTC.

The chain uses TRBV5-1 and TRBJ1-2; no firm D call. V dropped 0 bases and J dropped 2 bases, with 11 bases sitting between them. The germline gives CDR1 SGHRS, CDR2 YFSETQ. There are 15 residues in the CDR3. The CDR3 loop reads CASSLDPGNNYGYTF. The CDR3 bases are TGCGCCAGCAGCTTGGATCCGGGTAACAACTATGGCTACACCTTC.

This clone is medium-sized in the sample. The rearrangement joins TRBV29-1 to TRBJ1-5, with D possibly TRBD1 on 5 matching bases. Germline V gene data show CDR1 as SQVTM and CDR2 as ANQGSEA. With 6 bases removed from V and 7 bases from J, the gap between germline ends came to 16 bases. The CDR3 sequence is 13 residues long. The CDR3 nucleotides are TGCAGCGTCCTTACCGGACACGGGCAGCCCCAGCATTTT. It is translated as CSVLTGHGQPQHF.

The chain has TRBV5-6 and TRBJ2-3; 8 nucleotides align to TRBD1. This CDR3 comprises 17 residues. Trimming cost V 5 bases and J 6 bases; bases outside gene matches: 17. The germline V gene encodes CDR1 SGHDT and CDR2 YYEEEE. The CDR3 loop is CASSYSLRGQLGDTQYF. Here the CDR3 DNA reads TGTGCCAGCAGTTATTCCCTCAGGGGGCAGTTAGGGGATACGCAGTATTTT.

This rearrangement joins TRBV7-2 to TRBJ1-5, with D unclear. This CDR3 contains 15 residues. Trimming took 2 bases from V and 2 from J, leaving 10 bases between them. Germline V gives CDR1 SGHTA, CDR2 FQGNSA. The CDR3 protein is CASSLWAGGNQPQHF. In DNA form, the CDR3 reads TGTGCCAGCAGCTTATGGGCCGGTGGCAATCAGCCCCAGCATTTT.

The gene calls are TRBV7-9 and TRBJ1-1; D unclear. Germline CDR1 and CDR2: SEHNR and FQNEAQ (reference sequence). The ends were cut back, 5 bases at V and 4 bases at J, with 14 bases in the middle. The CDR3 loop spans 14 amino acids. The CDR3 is CASSASEVRTEAFF. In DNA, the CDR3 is TGTGCCAGCAGCGCCAGTGAGGTCCGCACTGAAGCTTTCTTT.

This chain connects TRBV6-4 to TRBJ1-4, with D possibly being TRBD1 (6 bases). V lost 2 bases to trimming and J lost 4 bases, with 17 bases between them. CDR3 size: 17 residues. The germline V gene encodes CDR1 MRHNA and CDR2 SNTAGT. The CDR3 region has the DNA TGTGCCAGCAGTGACGCCCTTAACAGGGCTTGTAATGAAAAACTGTTTTTT. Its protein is CASSDALNRACNEKLFF.

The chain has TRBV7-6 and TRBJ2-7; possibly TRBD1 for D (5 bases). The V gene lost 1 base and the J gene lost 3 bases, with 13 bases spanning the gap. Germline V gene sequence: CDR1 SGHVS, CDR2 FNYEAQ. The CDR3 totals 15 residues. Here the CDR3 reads CASSLDARAIYEQYF. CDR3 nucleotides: TGTGCCAGCAGCTTAGATGCCAGGGCTATCTACGAGCAGTACTTC.